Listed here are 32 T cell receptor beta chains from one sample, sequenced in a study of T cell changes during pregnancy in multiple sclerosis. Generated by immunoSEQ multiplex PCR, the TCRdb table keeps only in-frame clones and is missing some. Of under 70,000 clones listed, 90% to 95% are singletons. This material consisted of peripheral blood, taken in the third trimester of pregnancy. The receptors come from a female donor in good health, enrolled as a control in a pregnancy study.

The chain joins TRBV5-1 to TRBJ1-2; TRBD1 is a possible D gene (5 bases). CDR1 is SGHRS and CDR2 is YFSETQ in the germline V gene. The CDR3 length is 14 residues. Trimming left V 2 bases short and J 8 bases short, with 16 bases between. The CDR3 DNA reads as TGCGCCAGCAGCTTCGGGGGAAGCCCGGGGGGCTACACCTTC. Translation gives CASSFGGSPGGYTF. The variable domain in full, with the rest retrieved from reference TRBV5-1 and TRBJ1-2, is KAGVTQTPRYLIKTRGQQVTLSCSPISGHRSVSWYQQTPGQGLQFLFEYFSETQRNKGNFPGRFSGRQFSNSRSEMNVSTLELGDSALYLCASSFGGSPGGYTFGSGTRLTVV.

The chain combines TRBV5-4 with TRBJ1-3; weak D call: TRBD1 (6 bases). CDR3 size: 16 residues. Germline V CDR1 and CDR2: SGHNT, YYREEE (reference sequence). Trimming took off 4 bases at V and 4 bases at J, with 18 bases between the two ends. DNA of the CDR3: TGTGCCAGCAGCCAAAACAGGGAAGCTTCGGGAAACACCATATATTTT. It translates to CASSQNREASGNTIYF. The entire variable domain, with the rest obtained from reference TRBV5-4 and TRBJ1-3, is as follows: ETGVTQSPTHLIKTRGQQVTLRCSSQSGHNTVSWYQQALGQGPQFIFQYYREEENGRGNFPPRFSGLQFPNYSSELNVNALELDDSALYLCASSQNREASGNTIYFGEGSWLTVV.

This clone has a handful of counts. The DNA of the CDR3 is TGCGCCAGCAGCTCATCAGGGAGGGAGACCCAGTACTTC. Translation gives CASSSSGRETQYF. V gene TRBV5-1 combines with J gene TRBJ2-5; tentative D call: TRBD2 (6 bases). The germline CDR1 and CDR2 sequences are SGHRS and YFSETQ. The CDR3 totals 13 residues. V lost 3 bases and J lost 5, with 11 bases in between.

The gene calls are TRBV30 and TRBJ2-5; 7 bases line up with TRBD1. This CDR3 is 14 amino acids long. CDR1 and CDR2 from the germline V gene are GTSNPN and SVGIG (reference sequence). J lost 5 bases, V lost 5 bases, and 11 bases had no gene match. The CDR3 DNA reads TGTGCCTGGGGGGGAGACAGGGAAGGGGAGACCCAGTACTTC. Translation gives CAWGGDREGETQYF.

The CDR3 DNA is TGTGCCAGCAGCTTAGGCCCAGAGGGGGAGTACTTC. The encoded protein is CASSLGPEGEYF. This chain uses TRBV7-9 with TRBJ2-7; possible D gene TRBD1, 6 bases. Germline-derived CDR1 and CDR2 are SEHNR and FQNEAQ (reference sequence). This CDR3 is built from 12 residues. Trimming removed 1 base from V and 11 bases from J, with 12 bases in between.

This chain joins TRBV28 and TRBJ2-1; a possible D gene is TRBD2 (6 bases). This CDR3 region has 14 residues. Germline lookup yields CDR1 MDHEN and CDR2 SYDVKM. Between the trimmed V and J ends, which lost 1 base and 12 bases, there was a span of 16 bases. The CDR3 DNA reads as TGTGCCAGCAGTTTATATTCCCTGGCCGGGGGGCAGTTCTTC. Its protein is CASSLYSLAGGQFF.

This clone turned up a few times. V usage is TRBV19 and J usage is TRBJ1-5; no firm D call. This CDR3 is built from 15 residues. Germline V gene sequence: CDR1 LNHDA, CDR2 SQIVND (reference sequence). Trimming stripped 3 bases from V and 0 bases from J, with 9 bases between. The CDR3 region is CASSMTPYSNQPQHF. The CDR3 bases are TGTGCCAGTAGTATGACACCATATAGCAATCAGCCCCAGCATTTT.

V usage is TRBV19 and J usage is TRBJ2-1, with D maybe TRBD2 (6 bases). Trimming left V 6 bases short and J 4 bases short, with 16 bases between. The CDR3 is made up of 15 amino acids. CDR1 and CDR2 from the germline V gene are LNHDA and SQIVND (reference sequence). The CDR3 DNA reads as TGTGCCAGTAGAATAAACCCCGGGACTTACAATGAGCAGTTCTTC. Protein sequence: CASRINPGTYNEQFF.

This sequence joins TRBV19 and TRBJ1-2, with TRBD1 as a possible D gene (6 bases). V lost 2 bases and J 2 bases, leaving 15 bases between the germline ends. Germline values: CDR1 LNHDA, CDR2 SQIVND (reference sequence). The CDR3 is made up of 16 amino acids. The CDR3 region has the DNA TGTGCCAGTAGTATATCTCCAGGGGCTTCGAACTATGGCTACACCTTC. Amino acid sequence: CASSISPGASNYGYTF. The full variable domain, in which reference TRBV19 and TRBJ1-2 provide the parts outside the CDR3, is DGGITQSPKYLFRKEGQNVTLSCEQNLNHDAMYWYRQDPGQGLRLIYYSQIVNDFQKGDIAEGYSVSREKKESFPLTVTSAQKNPTAFYLCASSISPGASNYGYTFGSGTRLTVV.

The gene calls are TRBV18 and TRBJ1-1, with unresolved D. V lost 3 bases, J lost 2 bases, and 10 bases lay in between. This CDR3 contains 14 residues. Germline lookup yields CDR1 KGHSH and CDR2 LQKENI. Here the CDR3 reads CASSPWEGNTEAFF. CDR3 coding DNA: TGTGCCAGCTCACCCTGGGAGGGAAACACTGAAGCTTTCTTT.

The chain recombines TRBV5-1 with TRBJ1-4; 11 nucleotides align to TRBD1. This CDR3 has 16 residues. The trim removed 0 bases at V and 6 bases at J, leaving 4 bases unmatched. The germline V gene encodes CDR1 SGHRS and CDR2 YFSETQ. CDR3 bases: TGCGCCAGCAGCTTGGGGGGACAGGGGGTTGATGAAAAACTGTTTTTT. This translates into CASSLGGQGVDEKLFF. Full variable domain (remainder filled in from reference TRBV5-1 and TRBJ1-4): KAGVTQTPRYLIKTRGQQVTLSCSPISGHRSVSWYQQTPGQGLQFLFEYFSETQRNKGNFPGRFSGRQFSNSRSEMNVSTLELGDSALYLCASSLGGQGVDEKLFFGSGTQLSVL.

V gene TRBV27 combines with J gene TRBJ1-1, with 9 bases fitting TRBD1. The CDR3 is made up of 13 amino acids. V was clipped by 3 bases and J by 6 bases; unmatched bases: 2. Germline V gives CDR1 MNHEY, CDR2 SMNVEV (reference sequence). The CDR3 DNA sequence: TGTGCCAGCAGTTTCCGACAGGGGGCTGAAGCTTTCTTT. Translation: CASSFRQGAEAFF.

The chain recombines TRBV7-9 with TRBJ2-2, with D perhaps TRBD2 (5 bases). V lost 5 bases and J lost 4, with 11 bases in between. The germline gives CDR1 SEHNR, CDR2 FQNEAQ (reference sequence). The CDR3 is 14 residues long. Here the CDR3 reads CASSPGGGTGELFF. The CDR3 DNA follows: TGTGCCAGCAGCCCCGGAGGAGGCACCGGGGAGCTGTTTTTT.

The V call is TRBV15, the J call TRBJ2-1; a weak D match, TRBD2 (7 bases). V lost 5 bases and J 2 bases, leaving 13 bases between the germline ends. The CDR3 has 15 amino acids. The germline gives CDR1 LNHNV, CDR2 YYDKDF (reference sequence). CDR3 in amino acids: CATSLGGGTYNEQFF. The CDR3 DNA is TGTGCCACCAGCCTAGGGGGGGGAACCTACAATGAGCAGTTCTTC.

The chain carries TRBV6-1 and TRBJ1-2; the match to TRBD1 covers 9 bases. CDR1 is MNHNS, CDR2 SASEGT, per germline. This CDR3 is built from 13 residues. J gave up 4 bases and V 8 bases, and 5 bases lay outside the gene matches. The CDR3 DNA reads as TGTGCCAGCCGAGAGGGACAGGGCTATGGCTACACCTTC. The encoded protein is CASREGQGYGYTF.

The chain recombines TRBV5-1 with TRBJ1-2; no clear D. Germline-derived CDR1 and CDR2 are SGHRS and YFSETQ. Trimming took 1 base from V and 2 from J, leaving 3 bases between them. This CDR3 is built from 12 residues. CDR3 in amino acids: CASSLSNYGYTF. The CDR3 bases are TGCGCCAGCAGCTTGAGCAACTATGGCTACACCTTC.

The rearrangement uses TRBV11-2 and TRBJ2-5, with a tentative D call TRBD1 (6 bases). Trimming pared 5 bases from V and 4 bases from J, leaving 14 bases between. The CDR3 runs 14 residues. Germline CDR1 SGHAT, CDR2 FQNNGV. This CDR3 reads CASSTQGTGETQYF. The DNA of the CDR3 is TGTGCCAGCAGCACACAGGGTACGGGAGAGACCCAGTACTTC.

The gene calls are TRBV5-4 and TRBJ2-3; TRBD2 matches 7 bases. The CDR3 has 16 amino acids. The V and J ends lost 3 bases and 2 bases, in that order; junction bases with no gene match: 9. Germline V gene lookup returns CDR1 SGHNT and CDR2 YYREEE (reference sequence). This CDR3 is CASSSKAGISTDTQYF. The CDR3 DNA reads TGTGCCAGCAGCTCCAAAGCGGGGATATCCACAGATACGCAGTATTTT.

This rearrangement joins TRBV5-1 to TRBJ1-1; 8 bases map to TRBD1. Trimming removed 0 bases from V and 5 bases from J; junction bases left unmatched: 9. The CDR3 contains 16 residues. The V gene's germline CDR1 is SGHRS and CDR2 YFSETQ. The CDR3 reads CASSLETGVGNTEAFF. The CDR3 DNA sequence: TGCGCCAGCAGCTTGGAGACAGGGGTAGGGAATACTGAAGCTTTCTTT. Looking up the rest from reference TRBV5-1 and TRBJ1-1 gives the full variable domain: KAGVTQTPRYLIKTRGQQVTLSCSPISGHRSVSWYQQTPGQGLQFLFEYFSETQRNKGNFPGRFSGRQFSNSRSEMNVSTLELGDSALYLCASSLETGVGNTEAFFGQGTRLTVV.

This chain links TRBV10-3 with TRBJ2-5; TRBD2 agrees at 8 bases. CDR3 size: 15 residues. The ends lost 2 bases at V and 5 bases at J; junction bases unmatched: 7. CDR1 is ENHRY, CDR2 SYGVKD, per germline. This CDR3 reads CAISEESGGSETQYF. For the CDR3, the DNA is TGTGCCATCAGTGAGGAGTCGGGAGGGAGCGAGACCCAGTACTTC.

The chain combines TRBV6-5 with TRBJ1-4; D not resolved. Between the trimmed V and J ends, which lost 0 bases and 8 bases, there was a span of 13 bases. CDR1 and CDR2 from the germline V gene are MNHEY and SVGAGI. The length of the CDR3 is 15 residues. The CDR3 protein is CASSYSGRGREKLFF. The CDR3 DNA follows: TGTGCCAGCAGTTACTCGGGCCGAGGGCGAGAAAAACTGTTTTTT.

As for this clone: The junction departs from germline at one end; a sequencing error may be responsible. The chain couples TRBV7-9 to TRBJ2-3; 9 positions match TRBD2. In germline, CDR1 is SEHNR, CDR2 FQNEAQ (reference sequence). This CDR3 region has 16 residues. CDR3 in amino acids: CASSLGFSGGKNPSRF. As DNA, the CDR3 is TGTGCCAGCAGCTTAGGTTTTAGCGGGGGCAAGAACCCCAGTCGTTTT.

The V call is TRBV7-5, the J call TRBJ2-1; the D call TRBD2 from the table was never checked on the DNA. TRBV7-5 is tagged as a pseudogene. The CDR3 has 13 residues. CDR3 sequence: CAPPPPGGDEQFF. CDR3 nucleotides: TGTGCCCCACCCCCCCCGGGGGGCGATGAGCAGTTCTTC.

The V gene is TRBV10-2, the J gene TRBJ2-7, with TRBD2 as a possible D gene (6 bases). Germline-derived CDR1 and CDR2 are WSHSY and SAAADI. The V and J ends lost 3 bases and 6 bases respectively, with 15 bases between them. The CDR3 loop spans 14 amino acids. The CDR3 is CASSDAKRAPEQYF. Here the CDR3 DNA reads TGCGCCAGCAGTGACGCGAAGCGGGCTCCCGAGCAGTACTTC.

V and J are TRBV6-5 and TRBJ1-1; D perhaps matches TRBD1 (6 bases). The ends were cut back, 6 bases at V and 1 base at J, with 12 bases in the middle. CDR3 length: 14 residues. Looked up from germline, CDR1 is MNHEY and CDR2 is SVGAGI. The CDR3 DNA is TGTGCCAGCAGGGGGTCGACAGGGAACACTGAAGCTTTCTTT. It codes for CASRGSTGNTEAFF.

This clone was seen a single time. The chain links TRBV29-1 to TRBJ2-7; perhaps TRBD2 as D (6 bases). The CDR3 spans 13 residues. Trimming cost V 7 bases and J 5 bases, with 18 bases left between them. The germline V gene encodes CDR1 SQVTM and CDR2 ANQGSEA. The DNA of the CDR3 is TGCAGCGGCCTCCGGGAGTCTTGGAACGAGCAGTACTTC. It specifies CSGLRESWNEQYF.

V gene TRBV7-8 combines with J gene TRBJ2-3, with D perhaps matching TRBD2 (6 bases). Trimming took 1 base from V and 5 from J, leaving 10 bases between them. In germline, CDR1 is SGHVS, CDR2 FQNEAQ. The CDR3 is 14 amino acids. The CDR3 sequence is CASSLGLARDTQYF. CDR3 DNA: TGTGCCAGCAGCTTAGGGCTAGCGAGAGATACGCAGTATTTT.

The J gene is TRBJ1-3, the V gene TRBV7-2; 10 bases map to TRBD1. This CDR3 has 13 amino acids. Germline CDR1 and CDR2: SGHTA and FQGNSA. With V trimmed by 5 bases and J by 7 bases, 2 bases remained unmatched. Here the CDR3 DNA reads TGTGCCAGCAGCCTGGGACAGGGGAACACCATATATTTT. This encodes CASSLGQGNTIYF. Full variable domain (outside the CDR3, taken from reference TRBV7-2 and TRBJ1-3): GAGVSQSPSNKVTEKGKDVELRCDPISGHTALYWYRQSLGQGLEFLIYFQGNSAPDKSGLPSDRFSAERTGGSVSTLTIQRTQQEDSAVYLCASSLGQGNTIYFGEGSWLTVV.

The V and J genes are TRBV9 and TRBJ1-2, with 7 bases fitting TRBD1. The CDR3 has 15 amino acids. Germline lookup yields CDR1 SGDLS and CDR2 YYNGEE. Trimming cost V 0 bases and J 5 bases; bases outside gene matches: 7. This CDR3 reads CASSVGAAGQYGYTF. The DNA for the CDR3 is TGTGCCAGCAGCGTAGGGGCGGCGGGACAGTATGGCTACACCTTC.

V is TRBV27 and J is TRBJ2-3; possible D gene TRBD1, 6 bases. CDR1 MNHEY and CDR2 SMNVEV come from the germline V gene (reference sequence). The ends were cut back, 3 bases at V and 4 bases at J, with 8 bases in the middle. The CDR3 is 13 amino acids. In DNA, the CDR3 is TGTGCCAGCAGTTTTGCAGGGGCAGATACGCAGTATTTT. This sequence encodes CASSFAGADTQYF.

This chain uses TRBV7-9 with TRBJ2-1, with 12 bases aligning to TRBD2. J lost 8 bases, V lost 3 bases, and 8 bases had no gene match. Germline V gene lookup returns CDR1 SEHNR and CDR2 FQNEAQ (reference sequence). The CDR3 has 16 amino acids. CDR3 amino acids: CASSLPTSGSVDEQFF. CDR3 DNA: TGTGCCAGCAGCTTGCCGACTAGCGGGAGCGTCGATGAGCAGTTCTTC.

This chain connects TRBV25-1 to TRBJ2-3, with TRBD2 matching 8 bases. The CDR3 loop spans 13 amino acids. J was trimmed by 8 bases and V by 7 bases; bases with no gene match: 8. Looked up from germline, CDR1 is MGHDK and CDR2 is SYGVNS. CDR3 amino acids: CASTRREGGTQYF. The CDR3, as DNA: TGTGCCAGCACCCGTCGGGAGGGAGGTACGCAGTATTTT.